One and the same sample provided the 3 T cell receptor beta chains below, sequenced in a study of blood T cell repertoires in COVID-19. Produced via immunoSEQ multiplex PCR; TCRdb's table is partial and in-frame only. Here the sample spans over 200,000 clones, 70% to 90% being singletons. The specimen was peripheral blood. The receptors come from a woman aged 40 to 50 who had recovered from COVID-19.

V gene TRBV7-3 combines with J gene TRBJ2-1, with 12 bases matching TRBD2. The V gene's germline CDR1 is SGHTA and CDR2 FQGTGA. The length of the CDR3 is 19 residues. Losses at the gene ends were 5 bases for V and 2 bases for J; bases not matched to a gene: 13. For the CDR3, the DNA is TGTGCCAGCAGCCCTCTAGCGGGAGGGCCGCGACCGGCCTACAATGAGCAGTTCTTC. This codes for CASSPLAGGPRPAYNEQFF. Looking up the rest from reference TRBV7-3 and TRBJ2-1 gives the full variable domain: GAGVSQTPSNKVTEKGKYVELRCDPISGHTALYWYRQSLGQGPEFLIYFQGTGAADDSGLPNDRFFAVRPEGSVSTLKIQRTERGDSAVYLCASSPLAGGPRPAYNEQFFGPGTRLTVL.

The CDR3 reads CASGAGGPAQHF. The CDR3 DNA reads TGTGCTAGTGGGGCCGGGGGTCCGGCCCAGCATTTT. The chain recombines TRBV12-5 with TRBJ1-5, with D possibly TRBD1 on 5 matching bases. CDR1 LGHNT and CDR2 FRNRAP come from the germline V gene. The CDR3 extends over 12 amino acids. V was cut by 6 bases and J by 11 bases, with 14 bases left in between.

The chain joins TRBV27 to TRBJ2-3; TRBD2 matches at 7 bases. The germline V gene has CDR1 MNHEY and CDR2 SMNVEV (reference sequence). J was trimmed by 2 bases and V by 3 bases; bases with no gene match: 14. The CDR3 spans 18 residues. This CDR3 is CASSFRIRVLADTDTQYF. The CDR3, as DNA: TGTGCCAGCAGTTTCAGGATCCGGGTCCTAGCGGACACAGATACGCAGTATTTT.